One sample yielded the 26 T cell receptor beta chains listed below, sequenced in a study of human T cells and chemical hapten exposure (dated by TCRdb to about 2021). Library preparation employed 5' RACE. The instrument was an Illumina MiSeq. TCRdb cleaned the public reads at Q25 with fastp, built clones with MiXCR and kept in-frame beta chains. Rows with one shared CDR3 protein collapse into an entry with the most common genes and DNA. This sample holds tens of thousands of distinct CDR3 sequences; less than 20% were observed only once. Approximately 7% of the sample goes to the ten largest clones. Total RNA was extracted from unfractionated whole blood collected in Tempus Blood RNA tubes. These receptors were taken from a female donor in good health.

CDR3 in amino acids: CASSQYAGGDQPQHF. As DNA, the CDR3 is TGTGCCAGCAGCCAATACGCAGGGGGGGATCAGCCCCAGCATTTT. The V gene is TRBV11-2, the J gene TRBJ1-5, with 7 bases aligning to TRBD1. CDR1 and CDR2 (germline): SGHAT, FQNNGV. Losses at the gene ends were 5 bases for V and 5 bases for J; bases not matched to a gene: 9. The CDR3 runs to 15 residues. Full variable domain (outside the CDR3, taken from reference TRBV11-2 and TRBJ1-5): EAGVAQSPRYKIIEKRQSVAFWCNPISGHATLYWYQQILGQGPKLLIQFQNNGVVDDSQLPKDRFSAERLKGVDSTLKIQPAKLEDSAVYLCASSQYAGGDQPQHFGDGTRLSIL.

Worth noting for this clonotype: The junction departs from the called germline gene at one end, perhaps through a read error. The chain recombines TRBV7-9 with TRBJ1-1, with no clear D. The CDR3 runs 14 residues. The germline gives CDR1 SEHNR, CDR2 FQNEAQ (reference sequence). For the CDR3, the DNA is TGTGCCAGCAGCTTAGTGAGAGGAAACACTGAAGCTTACTTT. Protein: CASSLVRGNTEAYF.

Only a few counts were recorded for this clonotype. The CDR3 region is CASSPTVGGSRGYTF. CDR3 DNA sequence: TGTGCCAGCAGCCCAACCGTAGGGGGATCCCGTGGCTACACCTTC. The chain couples TRBV7-2 to TRBJ1-2, with a possible D match to TRBD1 (6 bases). V was trimmed by 5 bases and J by 7 bases, leaving 20 bases between them. CDR1 is SGHTA and CDR2 is FQGNSA in the germline V gene. This CDR3 has 15 amino acids.

The chain is built from TRBV10-3 and TRBJ2-5; D perhaps matches TRBD1 (5 bases). Germline V lookup: CDR1 ENHRY, CDR2 SYGVKD. The CDR3 has 13 amino acids. The V end lost 6 bases, the J end lost 2 bases, and 10 bases lay between the germline ends. The CDR3 loop reads CAISADRQETQYF. The CDR3 nucleotides are TGTGCCATCAGCGCCGACAGACAAGAGACCCAGTACTTC.

This clonotype showed up many times. The rearrangement joins TRBV12-3 or TRBV12-4 to TRBJ1-1; the D gene is possibly TRBD1 (6 bases). The CDR3 consists of 15 residues. With 0 bases removed from V and 3 bases from J, the gap between germline ends came to 11 bases. CDR3 in DNA: TGTGCCAGCAGTTTAGCGCTAGGGGGTTACACTGAAGCTTTCTTT. Encoded protein: CASSLALGGYTEAFF.

The rearrangement joins TRBV6-2 or TRBV6-3 to TRBJ1-1; tentatively, D is TRBD1 (6 bases). The V end was cut by 6 bases, the J end by 4 bases, with 33 bases between. The CDR3 contains 20 residues. The V gene's germline CDR1 is MNHEY and CDR2 SVGEGT. The CDR3 DNA reads TGTGCCAGCAGACGGGCCCCGCGGGGGCCGGGATGGTCCGTGGGCACTGAAGCTTTCTTT. Translation: CASRRAPRGPGWSVGTEAFF.

Many counts were recorded for this clonotype. The rearrangement joins TRBV29-1 to TRBJ2-3; the match to TRBD1 covers 9 bases. The J segment lost 6 bases and the V segment lost 7 bases, leaving 8 bases of the junction unmatched. This CDR3 is 13 amino acids long. Per germline, CDR1 SQVTM and CDR2 ANQGSEA. The CDR3 here is CSAKDRGADTQYF. The CDR3 DNA is TGCAGCGCAAAGGACAGGGGAGCGGATACGCAGTATTTT.

There are a few counts of this clonotype. The CDR3 protein is CSVEYRWGETQYF. CDR3 coding DNA: TGCAGCGTTGAGTACCGGTGGGGAGAGACCCAGTACTTC. The chain uses TRBV29-1 and TRBJ2-5; no reliable D call. V lost 3 bases to trimming and J lost 4 bases, with 12 bases between them. The CDR3 totals 13 residues. The germline CDR1 and CDR2 sequences are SQVTM and ANQGSEA. The full variable domain, in which reference TRBV29-1 and TRBJ2-5 provide the parts outside the CDR3, is SAVISQKPSRDICQRGTSLTIQCQVDSQVTMMFWYRQQPGQSLTLIATANQGSEATYESGFVIDKFPISRPNLTFSTLTVSNMSPEDSSIYLCSVEYRWGETQYFGPGTRLLVL.

This chain uses TRBV7-9 with TRBJ1-2; D might be TRBD1 (6 bases). Trimming pared 0 bases from V and 3 bases from J, leaving 8 bases between. The CDR3 spans 14 residues. Germline V gives CDR1 SEHNR, CDR2 FQNEAQ (reference sequence). CDR3 bases: TGTGCCAGCAGCTTAGCGGGGGCAGACTATGGCTACACCTTC. Amino acids: CASSLAGADYGYTF. The whole variable domain, remainder taken from reference TRBV7-9 and TRBJ1-2, is DTGVSQNPRHKITKRGQNVTFRCDPISEHNRLYWYRQTLGQGPEFLTYFQNEAQLEKSRLLSDRFSAERPKGSFSTLEIQRTEQGDSAMYLCASSLAGADYGYTFGSGTRLTVV.

The V and J genes are TRBV4-2 and TRBJ1-6, with 10 bases that match TRBD1. The CDR3 is 16 amino acids. The germline V gene has CDR1 LGHNA and CDR2 YNFKEQ. The V gene end was trimmed by 3 bases and the J gene end by 8 bases; junction bases not matched to a gene: 7. The CDR3 protein is CASSQTGGAGYSPLHF. The DNA for the CDR3 is TGTGCCAGCAGCCAGACAGGGGGCGCAGGTTATTCACCCCTCCACTTT.

This clonotype was detected only a few times. V gene TRBV9 combines with J gene TRBJ1-1, with no clear D. V gave up 0 bases and J gave up 5 bases, with 14 bases separating them. This CDR3 has 15 amino acids. Germline V gene lookup returns CDR1 SGDLS and CDR2 YYNGEE. CDR3 DNA: TGTGCCAGCAGCGTAGAAGTCGCCCAAGGGACTGAAGCTTTCTTT. It yields the protein CASSVEVAQGTEAFF.

This clonotype was found a few times. The genes are TRBV4-3 and TRBJ2-3, with 9 bases identical to TRBD1. Germline V gene lookup returns CDR1 LGHNA and CDR2 YSLEER. V gave up 1 base and J gave up 2 bases; unmatched junction bases: 7. The CDR3 has 17 amino acids. For the CDR3, the DNA is TGCGCCAGCAGCCAAGGTGGAGGGACAGGGAACACAGATACGCAGTATTTT. The encoded protein is CASSQGGGTGNTDTQYF.

The V and J genes are TRBV28 and TRBJ1-1; D is possibly TRBD1 (5 bases). The CDR3 length is 13 residues. The germline V gene encodes CDR1 MDHEN and CDR2 SYDVKM. V was clipped by 3 bases and J by 7 bases, with 12 bases between them. CDR3 in DNA: TGTGCCAGCAGTTTGGTAGGAAGGGGTGAAGCTTTCTTT. Translation gives CASSLVGRGEAFF.

This chain links TRBV5-1 with TRBJ1-1; D possibly corresponds to TRBD1 (6 bases). Germline lookup yields CDR1 SGHRS and CDR2 YFSETQ. The CDR3 extends over 13 amino acids. V lost 6 bases and J lost 1, with 10 bases in between. The CDR3 nucleotides read TGCGCCAGCAATACAGGGCCGAACACTGAAGCTTTCTTT. It encodes CASNTGPNTEAFF.

The V gene is TRBV20-1, the J gene TRBJ2-3; 10 bases match TRBD2. The junction had 13 bases not matched to a gene; V was cut back by 1 base and J by 3 bases. Germline CDR1 DFQATT, CDR2 SNEGSKA (reference sequence). There are 18 residues in the CDR3. CDR3 protein: CSARVVAGGSSTTDTQYF. For the CDR3, the DNA is TGCAGTGCTAGAGTGGTAGCGGGGGGATCGAGCACGACAGATACGCAGTATTTT.

This clonotype came up many times. The chain has TRBV29-1 and TRBJ2-1, with D hard to call. CDR1 and CDR2 from the germline V gene are SQVTM and ANQGSEA. CDR3 length: 10 residues. The CDR3 DNA follows: TGCAGTATTTTCTACAATGAGCAGTTCTTC. It translates to CSIFYNEQFF.

The chain joins TRBV12-3 or TRBV12-4 to TRBJ2-1; D unresolved. The ends were cut back, 1 base at V and 10 bases at J, with 11 bases in the middle. This CDR3 spans 13 amino acids. This CDR3 is CASSLGRAQEQFF. In nucleotides, the CDR3 is TGTGCCAGCAGTTTAGGAAGAGCCCAAGAGCAGTTCTTC.

The chain is built from TRBV12-3 or TRBV12-4 and TRBJ2-3; 11 positions agree with TRBD2. CDR3 length equals 16 residues. The V and J ends lost 6 bases and 1 base, in that order; junction bases with no gene match: 6. In nucleotides, the CDR3 is TGTGCCAGCAGCCCCATGACTAGCGGGGGCACAGATACGCAGTATTTT. As protein: CASSPMTSGGTDTQYF.

The rearrangement uses TRBV5-6 and TRBJ2-2; D remains ambiguous. The V end lost 3 bases, the J end lost 4 bases, and 10 bases lay between the germline ends. CDR3 length: 14 amino acids. CDR1 and CDR2 (germline): SGHDT, YYEEEE. This CDR3 is CASSYLRFTGELFF. DNA of the CDR3: TGTGCCAGCAGCTACCTACGTTTCACCGGGGAGCTGTTTTTT.

This clonotype was found a few times. This chain links TRBV12-3 or TRBV12-4 with TRBJ2-1; D not certain. The CDR3 has 16 amino acids. The V end lost 5 bases, the J end lost 2 bases, and 16 bases lay between the germline ends. Here the CDR3 reads CASSPPGEVAYNEQFF. In DNA, the CDR3 is TGTGCCAGCAGTCCCCCTGGCGAGGTAGCCTACAATGAGCAGTTCTTC.

This clonotype occurred a few times. The V call is TRBV30, the J call TRBJ2-7, with D uncertain. The CDR3 totals 13 residues. Deletions cut 2 bases from V and 2 bases from J, with 10 bases between. CDR1 GTSNPN and CDR2 SVGIG come from the germline V gene (reference sequence). CDR3 in DNA: TGTGCCTGGAGTCCCGAGCCCCCCTACGAGCAGTACTTC. This gives the protein CAWSPEPPYEQYF.

This clonotype was found a few times. The rearrangement links TRBV29-1 to TRBJ2-1; tentatively, D is TRBD2 (7 bases). The V gene lost 6 bases and the J gene lost 0 bases, with 15 bases spanning the gap. There are 15 residues in the CDR3. Germline assignment: CDR1 SQVTM and CDR2 ANQGSEA. Here the CDR3 reads CSVAGHLSSYNEQFF. The CDR3 nucleotides read TGCAGCGTAGCGGGACACCTGAGCTCCTACAATGAGCAGTTCTTC.

In this sample, this clonotype turned up a few times. The rearrangement joins TRBV5-1 to TRBJ2-1; 8 bases align to TRBD1. Germline trimming cut 3 bases from V and 2 bases from J; bases unmatched to any gene: 7. CDR3 length: 16 residues. CDR1 and CDR2 from the germline V gene are SGHRS and YFSETQ. The CDR3 loop is CASSSNQGAAYNEQFF. The CDR3 DNA follows: TGCGCCAGCAGCTCCAACCAGGGGGCTGCCTACAATGAGCAGTTCTTC.

The V gene is TRBV12-3 or TRBV12-4, the J gene TRBJ1-5, with TRBD1 identical over 7 bases. There are 13 residues in the CDR3. Trimming took 7 bases from V and 2 from J; bases not matched to a gene: 2. Written as DNA, the CDR3 is TGTGCCAGCACTACAGGGGGCAATCAGCCCCAGCATTTT. This encodes CASTTGGNQPQHF.

This rearrangement joins TRBV4-1 to TRBJ2-3; possibly TRBD1 for D (6 bases). V was cut by 4 bases and J by 1 base, with 15 bases left in between. CDR1 is MGHRA, CDR2 YSYEKL, per germline. The CDR3 has 16 amino acids. The CDR3 protein is CASSPLVNRGTDTQYF. Here the CDR3 DNA reads TGCGCCAGCAGCCCCCTTGTGAACAGGGGCACAGATACGCAGTATTTT.

CDR3 bases: TGCGCCAGCAGCTTGGCGGGCAGGGCGGGGGAGACCCAGTACTTC. This gives the protein CASSLAGRAGETQYF. The chain is built from TRBV5-1 and TRBJ2-5, with D possibly TRBD2 on 6 matching bases. Looked up from germline, CDR1 is SGHRS and CDR2 is YFSETQ. V was shortened by 0 bases and J by 5 bases, with 14 bases between the two germline ends. The CDR3 runs to 15 residues. Combining the CDR3 with reference TRBV5-1 and TRBJ2-5 gives the whole variable domain KAGVTQTPRYLIKTRGQQVTLSCSPISGHRSVSWYQQTPGQGLQFLFEYFSETQRNKGNFPGRFSGRQFSNSRSEMNVSTLELGDSALYLCASSLAGRAGETQYFGPGTRLLVL.